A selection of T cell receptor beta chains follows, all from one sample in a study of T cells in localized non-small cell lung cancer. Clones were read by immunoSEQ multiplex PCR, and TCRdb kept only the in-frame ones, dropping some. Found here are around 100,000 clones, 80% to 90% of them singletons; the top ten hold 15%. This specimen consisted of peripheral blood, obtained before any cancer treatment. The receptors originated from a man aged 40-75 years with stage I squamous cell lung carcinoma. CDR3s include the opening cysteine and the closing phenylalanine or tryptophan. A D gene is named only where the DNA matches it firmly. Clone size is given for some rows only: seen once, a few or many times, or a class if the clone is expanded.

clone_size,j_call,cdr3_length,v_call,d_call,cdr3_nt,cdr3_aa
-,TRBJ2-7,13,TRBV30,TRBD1,TGTGCCTGGACGGGACAGGGATTTTACGAGCAGTACTTC,CAWTGQGFYEQYF
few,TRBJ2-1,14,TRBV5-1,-,TGCGCCAGCAGCGCGGAGTTAGACTACAATGAGCAGTTCTTC,CASSAELDYNEQFF
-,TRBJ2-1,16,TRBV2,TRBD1,TGTGCCAGCAGTGGACAGGGGTCCCTTCTTGTGAATGAGCAGTTCTTC,CASSGQGSLLVNEQFF
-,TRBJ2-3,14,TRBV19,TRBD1,TGTGCCAGTAGGGACGTGACAGGGACAGATACGCAGTATTTT,CASRDVTGTDTQYF
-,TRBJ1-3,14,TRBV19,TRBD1,TGTGCCAGTACCGCCGGGACAGGGGGAAACACCATATATTTT,CASTAGTGGNTIYF
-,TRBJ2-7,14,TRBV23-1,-,TGCGCCAGTCCTTCACGGGCGAACTTCTACGAGCAGTACTTC,CASPSRANFYEQYF
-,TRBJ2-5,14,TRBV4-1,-,TGCGCCAGCAGTCTCTTGATGGGGGTAGAGACCCAGTACTTC,CASSLLMGVETQYF
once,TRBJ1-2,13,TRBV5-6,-,TGTGCCAGCAGCTTCATGCAGGGGTATGGCTACACCTTC,CASSFMQGYGYTF
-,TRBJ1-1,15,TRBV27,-,TGTGCCAGCAGTTTATCGTGGGGAGGGGACACTGAAGCTTTCTTT,CASSLSWGGDTEAFF
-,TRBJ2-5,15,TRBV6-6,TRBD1,TGTGCCAGCAGTCAAACGACAGGGGGCCAAGAGACCCAGTACTTC,CASSQTTGGQETQYF
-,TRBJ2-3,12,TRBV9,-,TGTGCCAGCAGCCCTTACACAGATACGCAGTATTTT,CASSPYTDTQYF
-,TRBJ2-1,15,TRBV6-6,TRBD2,TGTGCCAGCACATTGCCGGGACTAGCGGGGGATGAGCAGTTCTTC,CASTLPGLAGDEQFF
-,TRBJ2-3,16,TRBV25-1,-,TGTGCCAGCAGTGAAGGGAGAACAAGGCGTACAGATACGCAGTATTTT,CASSEGRTRRTDTQYF
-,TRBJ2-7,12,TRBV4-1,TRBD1,TGCGCCAGCAGCCCCGGACAGGGTGTGCAGTACTTC,CASSPGQGVQYF
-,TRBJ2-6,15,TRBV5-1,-,TGCGCCAGCAGCTTGAGGCACTCTGGGGCCAACGTCCTGACTTTC,CASSLRHSGANVLTF
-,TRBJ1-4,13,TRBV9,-,TGTGCCAGCAGCGCCAACACTAATGAAAAACTGTTTTTT,CASSANTNEKLFF
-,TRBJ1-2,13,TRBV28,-,TGTGCCAGCAGTCGTGGTGGGGAATATGGCTACACCTTC,CASSRGGEYGYTF
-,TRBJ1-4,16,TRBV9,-,TGTGCCAGCAGCCCCCGGGGGAGGGGGAATAATGAAAAACTGTTTTTT,CASSPRGRGNNEKLFF
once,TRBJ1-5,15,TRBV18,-,TGTGCCAGCTCACTATCGGCAAGGCGCAATCAGCCCCAGCATTTT,CASSLSARRNQPQHF
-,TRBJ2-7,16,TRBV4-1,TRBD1,TGCGCCAGCAGCCAGCCTGCGAGGGGGCCCTCCTACGAGCAGTACTTC,CASSQPARGPSYEQYF
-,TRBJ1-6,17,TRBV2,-,TGTGCCAGCAGTGAATATGGGGACACCTCCTATAATTCACCCCTCCACTTT,CASSEYGDTSYNSPLHF
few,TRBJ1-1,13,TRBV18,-,TGTGCCAGCTCAGAGGGTCCCAACACTGAAGCTTTCTTT,CASSEGPNTEAFF
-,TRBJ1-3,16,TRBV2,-,TGTGCCAGCAGTGAGAGGCTGCCAGGCTCTGGAAACACCATATATTTT,CASSERLPGSGNTIYF
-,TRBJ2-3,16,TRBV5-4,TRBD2,TGTGCCAGCAGCCCCCGCAGCGGGGGAGGCACAGATACGCAGTATTTT,CASSPRSGGGTDTQYF
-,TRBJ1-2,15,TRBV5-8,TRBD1,TGTGCCAGCAGTCGTCGGGACAGTGGGGGGAATGGCTACACCTTC,CASSRRDSGGNGYTF
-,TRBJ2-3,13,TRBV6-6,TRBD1,TGTGCCAGCAGAACAGGGGTAGAGGTTGCGCAGTATTTT,CASRTGVEVAQYF
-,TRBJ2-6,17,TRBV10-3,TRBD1,TGTGCCATCAGCGGGACAGGGCACCCGTCTGGGGCCAACGTCCTGACTTTC,CAISGTGHPSGANVLTF
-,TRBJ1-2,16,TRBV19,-,TGTGCCAGTAGTATAGAGGGCCCGAGAAGGGGCTATGGCTACACCTTC,CASSIEGPRRGYGYTF
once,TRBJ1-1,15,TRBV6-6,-,TGTGCCAGCAGTGACGCGGACAATTCGAACACTGAAGCTTTCTTT,CASSDADNSNTEAFF
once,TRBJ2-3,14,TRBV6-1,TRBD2,TGTGCCACCAGCGGGGGGGATTTGGCAGATACGCAGTATTTT,CATSGGDLADTQYF
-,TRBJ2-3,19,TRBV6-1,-,TGTGCCAGCAGTGAACAGATTGGGGCACCCCGGGGTTACACAGATACGCAGTATTTT,CASSEQIGAPRGYTDTQYF
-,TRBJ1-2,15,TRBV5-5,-,TGTGCCAGCAGCGACCCGGGGACGGCTACCTATGGCTACACCTTC,CASSDPGTATYGYTF
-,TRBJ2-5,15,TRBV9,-,TGTGCCAGCAGCGTCGGACAGTTCTGGCAAGAGACCCAGTACTTC,CASSVGQFWQETQYF
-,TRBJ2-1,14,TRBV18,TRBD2,TGTGCCAGCTCACCGCTAGCGGGTAACAATGAGCAGTTCTTC,CASSPLAGNNEQFF
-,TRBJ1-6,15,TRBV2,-,TGTGCCAGCAGTGACGAGGGTTCTCCGGCTTCACCCCTCCACTTT,CASSDEGSPASPLHF
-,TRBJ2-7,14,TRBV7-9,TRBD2,TGTGCCAGCAGCTACGGGGGGTCTGCCTACGAGCAGTACTTC,CASSYGGSAYEQYF
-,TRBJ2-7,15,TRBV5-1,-,TGCGCCAGCAGCTTGACGTCGGTGCCCCAAGGCGAGCAGTACTTC,CASSLTSVPQGEQYF
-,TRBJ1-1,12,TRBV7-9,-,TGTGCCAGCAGCCGGGCGGTCAGGGGTACTTTCTTT,CASSRAVRGTFF
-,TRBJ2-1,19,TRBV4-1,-,TGCGCCAGCAGCCAAGATTTGTTCGGGATGATACGGACATACAATGAGCAGTTCTTC,CASSQDLFGMIRTYNEQFF
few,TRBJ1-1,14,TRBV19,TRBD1,TGTGCCAGTAGTATTGGACAGGTCCACACTGAAGCTTTCTTT,CASSIGQVHTEAFF
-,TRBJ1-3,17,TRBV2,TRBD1,TGTGCCAGCAGCGTTCCGGGACAGGGGGCGACGGGAAACACCATATATTTT,CASSVPGQGATGNTIYF
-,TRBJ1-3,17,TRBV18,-,TGTGCCAGCTCACCACGGAACAGCCTCACCTCTGGAAACACCATATATTTT,CASSPRNSLTSGNTIYF
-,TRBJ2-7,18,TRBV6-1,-,TGTGCCAGCAGTGAACCCCCTTGGGGCGGGTTCCTCGCCTACGAGCAGTACTTC,CASSEPPWGGFLAYEQYF
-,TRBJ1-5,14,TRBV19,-,TGTGCCAGTAGTATTTTGGGACCCAATCAGCCCCAGCATTTT,CASSILGPNQPQHF
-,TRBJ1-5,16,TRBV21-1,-,TGTGCCAGCAGCAATTCCGGGACAGGGGGCTATCAGCCCCAGCATTTT,CASSNSGTGGYQPQHF
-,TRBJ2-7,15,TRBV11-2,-,TGTGCCAGCAGCTTAGGGGCAGGGGGGACCTACGAGCAGTACTTC,CASSLGAGGTYEQYF